A single T cell receptor beta chain is shown here with its context. This record comes from a study of T cell changes during pregnancy in multiple sclerosis. Assay used: immunoSEQ multiplex PCR; TCRdb lists only in-frame clones, some missing. Here the sample spans roughly 65,000 clones, around 91% being singletons. Per the germline V gene, CDR1 is MGHRA and CDR2 is YSYEKL. V was shortened by 0 bases and J by 6 bases, with 6 bases between the two germline ends. The CDR3 extends over 13 amino acids. This specimen was peripheral blood, taken in the third trimester of pregnancy. J is TRBJ2-1 and V is TRBV4-1; no firm D call. This sequence was found in a female donor in good health, enrolled as a control in a pregnancy study. The CDR3 spells CASSQETGNEQFF. CDR3 sequence (DNA): TGCGCCAGCAGCCAAGAGACTGGCAATGAGCAGTTCTTC.